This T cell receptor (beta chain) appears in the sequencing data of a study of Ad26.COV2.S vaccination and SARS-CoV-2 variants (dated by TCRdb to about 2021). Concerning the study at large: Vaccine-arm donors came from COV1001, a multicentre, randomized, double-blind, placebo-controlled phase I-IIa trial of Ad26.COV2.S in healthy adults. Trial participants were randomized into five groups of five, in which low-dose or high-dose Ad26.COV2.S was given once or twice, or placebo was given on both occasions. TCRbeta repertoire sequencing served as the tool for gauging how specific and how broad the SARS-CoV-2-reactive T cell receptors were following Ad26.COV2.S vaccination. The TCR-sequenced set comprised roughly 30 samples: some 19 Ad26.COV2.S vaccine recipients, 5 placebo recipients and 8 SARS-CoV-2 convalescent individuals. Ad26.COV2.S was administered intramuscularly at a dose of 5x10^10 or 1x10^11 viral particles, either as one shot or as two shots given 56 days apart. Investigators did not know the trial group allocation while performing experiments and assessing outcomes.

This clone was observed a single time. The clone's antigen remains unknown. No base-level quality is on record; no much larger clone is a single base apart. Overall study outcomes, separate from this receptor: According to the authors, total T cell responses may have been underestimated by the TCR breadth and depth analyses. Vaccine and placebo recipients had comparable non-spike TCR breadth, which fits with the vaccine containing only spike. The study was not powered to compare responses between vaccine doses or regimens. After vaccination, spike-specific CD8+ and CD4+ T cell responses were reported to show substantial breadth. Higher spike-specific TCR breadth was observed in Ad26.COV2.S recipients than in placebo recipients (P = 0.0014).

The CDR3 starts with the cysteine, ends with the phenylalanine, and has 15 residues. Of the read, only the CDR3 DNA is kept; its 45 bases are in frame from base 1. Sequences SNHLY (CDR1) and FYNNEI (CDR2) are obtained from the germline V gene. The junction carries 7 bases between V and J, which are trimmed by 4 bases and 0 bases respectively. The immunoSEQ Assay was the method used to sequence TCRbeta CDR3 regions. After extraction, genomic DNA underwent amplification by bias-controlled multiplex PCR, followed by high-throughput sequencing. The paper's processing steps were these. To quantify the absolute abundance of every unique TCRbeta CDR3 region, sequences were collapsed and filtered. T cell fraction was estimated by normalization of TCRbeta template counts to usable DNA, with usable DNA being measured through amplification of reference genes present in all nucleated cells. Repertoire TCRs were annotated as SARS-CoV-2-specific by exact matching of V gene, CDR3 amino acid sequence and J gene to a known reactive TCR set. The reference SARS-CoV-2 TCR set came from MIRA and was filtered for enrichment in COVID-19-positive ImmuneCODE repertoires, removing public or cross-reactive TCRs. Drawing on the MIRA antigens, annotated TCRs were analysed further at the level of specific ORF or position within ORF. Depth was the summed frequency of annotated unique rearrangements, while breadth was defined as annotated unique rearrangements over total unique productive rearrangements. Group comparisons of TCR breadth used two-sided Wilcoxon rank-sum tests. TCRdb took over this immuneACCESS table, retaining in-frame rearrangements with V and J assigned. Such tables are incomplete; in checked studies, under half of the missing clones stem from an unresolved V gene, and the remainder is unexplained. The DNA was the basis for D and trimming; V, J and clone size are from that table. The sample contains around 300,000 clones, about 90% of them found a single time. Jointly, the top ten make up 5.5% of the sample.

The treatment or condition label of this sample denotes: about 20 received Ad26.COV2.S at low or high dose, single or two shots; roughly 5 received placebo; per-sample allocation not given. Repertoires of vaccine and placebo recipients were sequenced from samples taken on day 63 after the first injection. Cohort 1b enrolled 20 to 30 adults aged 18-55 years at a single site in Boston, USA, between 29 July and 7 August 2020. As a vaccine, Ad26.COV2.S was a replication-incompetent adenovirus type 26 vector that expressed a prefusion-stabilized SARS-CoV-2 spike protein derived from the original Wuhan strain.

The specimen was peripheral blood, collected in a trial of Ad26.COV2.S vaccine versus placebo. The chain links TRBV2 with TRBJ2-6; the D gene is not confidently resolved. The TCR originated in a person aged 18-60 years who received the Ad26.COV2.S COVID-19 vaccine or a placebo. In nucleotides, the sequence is TGTGCCAGCAGTGCTAGTTCCTCTGGGGCCAACGTCCTGACTTTC. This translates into CASSASSSGANVLTF.